Following are 28 T cell receptor beta chains from one sample sequenced in a study of CD8 T cells in Susac syndrome. Random hexamers served to reverse transcribe roughly 0.5 to 1 ug RNA. TCRdb processed the immunoSEQ multiplex PCR reads anew with MiXCR; each CDR3 protein has one entry. The table includes 170,000 or so distinct CDR3 sequences, 95% to 97% detected once. Sequences were obtained from CD4+ T cells from PBMCs. These receptors came from a human donor with Susac syndrome.

This clonotype occurred once. The chain carries TRBV15 and TRBJ2-1, with 9 bases identical to TRBD2. CDR3 length: 12 amino acids. V was clipped by 3 bases and J by 12 bases; unmatched bases: 3. Germline V lookup: CDR1 LNHNV, CDR2 YYDKDF (reference sequence). CDR3 in amino acids: CATSSIAGVQFF. CDR3 sequence (DNA): TGTGCCACCAGCAGTATAGCGGGAGTGCAGTTCTTC.

V is TRBV6-5 and J is TRBJ1-4; the D gene is possibly TRBD1 (6 bases). The CDR3 covers 16 residues. V was shortened by 0 bases and J by 6 bases, with 14 bases between the two germline ends. Germline V gene data show CDR1 as MNHEY and CDR2 as SVGAGI. Here the CDR3 reads CASSYSGSWTDEKLFF. The DNA for the CDR3 is TGTGCCAGCAGTTACTCGGGGTCTTGGACAGATGAAAAACTGTTTTTT.

As DNA, the CDR3 is TGTGCCAGCAGTGGGTGGGGGGCCAGGGAGACCCAGTACTTC. Translating it yields CASSGWGARETQYF. The chain has TRBV25-1 and TRBJ2-5; D possibly uses TRBD1 or TRBD2 (6 bases each). The CDR3 runs 14 residues. Germline CDR1 is MGHDK and CDR2 is SYGVNS. The V end was cut by 4 bases, the J end by 5 bases, with 14 bases between.

This chain links TRBV19 with TRBJ2-1, with 7 bases aligning to TRBD1. V was pared by 3 bases and J by 5 bases, with 7 bases of the junction left unmatched. Germline CDR1 reads LNHDA; CDR2 reads SQIVND (reference sequence). CDR3 size: 15 residues. CDR3 nucleotides: TGTGCCAGTAGTATGGCGCCCGACAGGGACAATGAGCAGTTCTTC. Translation: CASSMAPDRDNEQFF.

The chain recombines TRBV30 with TRBJ1-3; no clear D. There are 16 residues in the CDR3. V was cut by 3 bases and J by 1 base, with 16 bases left in between. CDR1 is GTSNPN, CDR2 SVGIG, per germline (reference sequence). Here the CDR3 DNA reads TGTGCCTGGAGCAGAGGCCCACCTTCGTCTGGAAACACCATATATTTT. Residues: CAWSRGPPSSGNTIYF.

The V gene is TRBV2, the J gene TRBJ2-5, with D perhaps TRBD2 (6 bases). V shed 7 bases and J shed 5 bases, with 14 bases lying between them. CDR3 length: 13 residues. CDR1 and CDR2 (germline): SNHLY, FYNNEI. The CDR3 region is CASIWRESETQYF. The CDR3 DNA reads as TGTGCCAGCATATGGAGGGAATCGGAGACCCAGTACTTC.

The chain has TRBV9 and TRBJ2-5; D could derive from TRBD1 or TRBD2 (5 bases each). Per the germline V gene, CDR1 is SGDLS and CDR2 is YYNGEE. CDR3 length: 14 residues. V gave up 2 bases and J gave up 5 bases, with 13 bases separating them. This CDR3 reads CASSVGEGYETQYF. CDR3 bases: TGTGCCAGCAGCGTCGGCGAGGGGTACGAGACCCAGTACTTC.

This chain uses TRBV15 with TRBJ2-1; D uncertain. The V end lost 0 bases, the J end lost 0 bases, and 6 bases lay between the germline ends. From germline, CDR1 is LNHNV and CDR2 YYDKDF (reference sequence). CDR3 size: 15 residues. The CDR3 loop is CATSRDIGSYNEQFF. The CDR3, as DNA: TGTGCCACCAGCAGAGATATCGGCTCCTACAATGAGCAGTTCTTC.

CDR3 residues: CAWISGGYEQYF. The CDR3 region has the DNA TGTGCCTGGATTAGCGGGGGTTACGAGCAGTACTTC. The chain carries TRBV30 and TRBJ2-7; TRBD2 matches 9 bases. Per the germline V gene, CDR1 is GTSNPN and CDR2 is SVGIG (reference sequence). Trimming cost V 4 bases and J 4 bases; bases outside gene matches: 2. CDR3 length: 12 amino acids.

This chain uses TRBV9 with TRBJ2-5, with D perhaps assigned TRBD1 or TRBD2 (5 bases each). The CDR3 extends over 15 amino acids. Trimming pared 3 bases from V and 4 bases from J, leaving 16 bases between. The V gene's germline CDR1 is SGDLS and CDR2 YYNGEE. The CDR3 DNA reads as TGTGCCAGCAGCGCCCGACGGGACCAGGGAGAGACCCAGTACTTC. Translation: CASSARRDQGETQYF.

This clonotype was found once. This chain uses TRBV29-1 with TRBJ2-6; D possibly uses TRBD1 or TRBD2 (5 bases each). The CDR3 is made up of 16 amino acids. V lost 1 base and J lost 1, with 11 bases in between. Per the germline V gene, CDR1 is SQVTM and CDR2 is ANQGSEA. CDR3: CSVEAQGGSGANVLTF. The CDR3 bases are TGCAGCGTTGAAGCGCAGGGCGGGTCTGGGGCCAACGTCCTGACTTTC.

V and J are TRBV7-9 and TRBJ2-7; 8 bases are shared with TRBD1. The germline V gene has CDR1 SEHNR and CDR2 FQNEAQ (reference sequence). This CDR3 is 14 amino acids long. Trimming cost V 0 bases and J 6 bases; bases outside gene matches: 4. CDR3 sequence reads: CASSLAGQGGEQYV. CDR3 DNA sequence: TGTGCCAGCAGCTTAGCCGGACAGGGCGGCGAGCAGTACGTC.

CDR3 loop: CASSSAQKGAHNEQFF. CDR3 nucleotides: TGTGCCAGCAGTTCAGCCCAAAAGGGGGCTCACAATGAGCAGTTCTTC. The rearrangement links TRBV27 to TRBJ2-1; 7 bases line up with TRBD1. In germline, CDR1 is MNHEY, CDR2 SMNVEV (reference sequence). The CDR3 has 16 residues. V lost 4 bases to trimming and J lost 5 bases; unmatched junction nucleotides: 11.

The J gene is TRBJ1-5, the V gene TRBV30, with no clear D. The V and J ends lost 3 bases and 7 bases respectively, with 13 bases between them. CDR1 and CDR2 from the germline V gene are GTSNPN and SVGIG (reference sequence). The CDR3 has 13 residues. This chain's CDR3 is CAWRGQDKQPQHF. The CDR3 coding sequence is TGTGCCTGGAGAGGCCAAGATAAACAGCCCCAGCATTTT.

The CDR3 nucleotides are TGTGCCAGCTCACCTGGGACTCGGAAGACAGATACGCAGTATTTT. Translating it yields CASSPGTRKTDTQYF. V and J are TRBV18 and TRBJ2-3, with D possibly matching TRBD2 (6 bases). The CDR3 length is 15 residues. Per germline, CDR1 KGHSH and CDR2 LQKENI. The V end lost 3 bases, the J end lost 3 bases, and 13 bases lay between the germline ends.

CDR3 bases: TGTGCCAGCAGCCTCCGACAGGGGGCTGGTCAAGAGACCCAGTACTTC. Translation gives CASSLRQGAGQETQYF. The V gene is TRBV7-9, the J gene TRBJ2-5; 10 bases agree with TRBD1. Trimming cost V 5 bases and J 2 bases; bases outside gene matches: 8. CDR1 and CDR2 (germline): SEHNR, FQNEAQ (reference sequence). The CDR3 is 16 amino acids.

The J gene is TRBJ2-1, the V gene TRBV4-3; 8 positions match TRBD2. The CDR3 has 17 amino acids. With 1 base clipped from V and 6 bases from J, the junction kept 11 bases outside the gene matches. Germline V gives CDR1 LGHNA, CDR2 YSLEER. As DNA, the CDR3 is TGCGCCAGCAGCCAAGCCAGAGCGGGACTAGGACCCAATGAGCAGTTCTTC. Protein: CASSQARAGLGPNEQFF.

The genes are TRBV7-8 and TRBJ2-3, with 9 bases lining up with TRBD2. CDR1 is SGHVS and CDR2 is FQNEAQ in the germline V gene. The length of the CDR3 is 18 residues. After removal of 2 bases from V and 3 bases from J, the junction contained 12 bases not matched to a gene. The CDR3 DNA reads TGTGCCAGCAGCTTACCGTTGCGCGGGAGGGGTGTTACAGATACGCAGTATTTT. Its protein product is CASSLPLRGRGVTDTQYF.

This clonotype has just a few counts. V is TRBV24-1 and J is TRBJ2-5; D may correspond to TRBD1 or TRBD2 (6 bases each). This CDR3 contains 16 residues. The V and J ends lost 0 bases and 4 bases respectively, with 14 bases between them. Germline CDR1 is KGHDR and CDR2 is SFDVKD. The CDR3 nucleotides read TGTGCCACCAGTGATTTGAGTTTTGGGGGGCGAGAGACCCAGTACTTC. Protein sequence: CATSDLSFGGRETQYF.

This chain connects TRBV28 to TRBJ1-5; D possibly corresponds to TRBD1 (6 bases). The germline V gene has CDR1 MDHEN and CDR2 SYDVKM. Trimming took 5 bases from V and 6 from J, leaving 11 bases between them. The CDR3 length is 13 residues. The CDR3 here is CASSIPGAQPQHF. For the CDR3, the DNA is TGTGCCAGCAGTATCCCAGGGGCTCAGCCCCAGCATTTT.

The rearrangement joins TRBV6-2 or TRBV6-3 to TRBJ2-7; the D gene is possibly TRBD1 (5 bases). This CDR3 region has 11 residues. V lost 4 bases to trimming and J lost 7 bases, with 8 bases between them. Germline-derived CDR1 and CDR2 are MNHEY and SVGEGT. CDR3 bases: TGTGCCAGCAGTTGGTCAGGGGAGCAGTACTTC. Translating gives CASSWSGEQYF.

The chain uses TRBV6-5 and TRBJ2-1; D possibly matches TRBD1 or TRBD2 (6 bases each). CDR1 is MNHEY and CDR2 is SVGAGI in the germline V gene. The CDR3 has 17 residues. Trimming shortened V by 2 bases and J by 1 base, and 15 bases separated the two germline ends. The CDR3 loop reads CASSYAPTGRSYNEQFF. The CDR3 DNA is TGTGCCAGCAGTTACGCCCCAACAGGGAGGTCCTACAATGAGCAGTTCTTC.

The V and J genes are TRBV20-1 and TRBJ2-7; D possibly uses TRBD1 or TRBD2 (5 bases each). Trimming shortened V by 1 base and J by 3 bases, and 10 bases separated the two germline ends. The CDR3 is 13 amino acids. CDR1 is DFQATT and CDR2 is SNEGSKA in the germline V gene (reference sequence). CDR3 sequence: CSARVQGVYEQYF. CDR3 nucleotides: TGCAGTGCTAGAGTTCAGGGAGTCTACGAGCAGTACTTC.

This sequence joins TRBV5-1 and TRBJ2-2, with 10 bases matching TRBD2. The CDR3 is 15 amino acids. CDR1 is SGHRS and CDR2 is YFSETQ in the germline V gene. Unmatched junction bases numbered 4, after V lost 3 bases and J lost 5 bases. In nucleotides, the CDR3 is TGCGCCAGCAGCTCGTTAGCGGGAGGAACCGGGGAGCTGTTTTTT. Protein product: CASSSLAGGTGELFF.

The rearrangement joins TRBV2 to TRBJ1-1; a possible D gene is TRBD1 (5 bases). Germline lookup yields CDR1 SNHLY and CDR2 FYNNEI. V was shortened by 3 bases and J by 1 base, with 9 bases between the two germline ends. The CDR3 has 14 residues. The CDR3 DNA follows: TGTGCCAGCAGTGACGGCCAGGGGAACACTGAAGCTTTCTTT. Amino acid sequence: CASSDGQGNTEAFF.

The table lists this clonotype with a count of one. The chain links TRBV20-1 to TRBJ2-4; 9 nucleotides agree with TRBD2. Germline CDR1 is DFQATT and CDR2 is SNEGSKA (reference sequence). After removal of 6 bases from V and 0 bases from J, the junction contained 15 bases not matched to a gene. The CDR3 consists of 18 residues. CDR3 residues: CSANWLAGPILAKNIQYF. CDR3 nucleotides: TGCAGTGCCAATTGGCTAGCGGGACCCATTCTAGCCAAAAACATTCAGTACTTC.

The CDR3 DNA reads as TGTGCCAGCAGCTCCGAAGGCAGGGGGCGCGGGGGCTACACCTTC. This encodes CASSSEGRGRGGYTF. The J gene is TRBJ1-2, the V gene TRBV7-9; 8 nucleotides match TRBD1. This CDR3 has 15 amino acids. V lost 4 bases and J lost 8; bases outside the gene matches: 12. Germline CDR1 is SEHNR and CDR2 is FQNEAQ (reference sequence).

In this sample, this clonotype turned up a few times. The V and J genes are TRBV28 and TRBJ2-2; D is unclear. V was pared by 5 bases and J by 1 base, with 5 bases between. The CDR3 has 13 residues. Germline V gene data show CDR1 as MDHEN and CDR2 as SYDVKM. CDR3 nucleotides: TGTGCCAGCAGTCGACAGAACACCGGGGAGCTGTTTTTT. The encoded protein is CASSRQNTGELFF.